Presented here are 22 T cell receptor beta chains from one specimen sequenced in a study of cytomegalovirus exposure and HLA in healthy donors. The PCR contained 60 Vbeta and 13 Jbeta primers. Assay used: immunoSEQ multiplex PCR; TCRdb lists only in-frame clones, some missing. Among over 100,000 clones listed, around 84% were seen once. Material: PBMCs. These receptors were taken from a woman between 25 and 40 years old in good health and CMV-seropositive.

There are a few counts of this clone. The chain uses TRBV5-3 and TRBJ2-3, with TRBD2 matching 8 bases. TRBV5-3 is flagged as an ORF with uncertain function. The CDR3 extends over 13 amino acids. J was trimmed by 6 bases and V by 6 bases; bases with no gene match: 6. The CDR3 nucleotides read TGTGCCAGAATCGCCCCGGGGGGGGATACGCAGTATTTT. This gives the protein CARIAPGGDTQYF.

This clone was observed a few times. CDR3 loop: CASSEELAGGTPSSYNEQFF. Written as DNA, the CDR3 is TGTGCCAGCAGTGAAGAGCTAGCGGGGGGGACGCCCAGCTCCTACAATGAGCAGTTCTTC. The chain links TRBV6-1 to TRBJ2-1; 12 bases agree with TRBD2. V gave up 1 base and J gave up 0 bases; unmatched junction bases: 10. CDR3 size: 20 residues. From germline, CDR1 is MNHNS and CDR2 SASEGT.

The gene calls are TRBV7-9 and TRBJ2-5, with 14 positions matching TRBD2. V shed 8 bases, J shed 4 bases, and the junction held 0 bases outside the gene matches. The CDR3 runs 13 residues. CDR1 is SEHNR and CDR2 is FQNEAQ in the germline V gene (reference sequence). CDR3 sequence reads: CASGTSGGETQYF. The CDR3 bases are TGTGCCAGCGGGACTAGCGGGGGAGAGACCCAGTACTTC.

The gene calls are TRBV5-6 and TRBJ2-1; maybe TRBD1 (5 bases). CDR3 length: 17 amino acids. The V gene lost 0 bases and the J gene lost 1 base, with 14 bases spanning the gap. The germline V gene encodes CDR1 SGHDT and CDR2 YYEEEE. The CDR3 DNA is TGTGCCAGCAGCTTGGCGTCCAGGGCCCTTTCCTACAATGAGCAGTTCTTC. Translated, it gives CASSLASRALSYNEQFF.

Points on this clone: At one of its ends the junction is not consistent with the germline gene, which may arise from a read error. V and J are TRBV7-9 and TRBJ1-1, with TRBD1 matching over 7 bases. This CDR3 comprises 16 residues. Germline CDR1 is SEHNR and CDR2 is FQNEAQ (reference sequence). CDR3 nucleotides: TGTTCCAGCAGCTTAGGCACAGGGGCACTGGACACTGAAGCTTTCTTT. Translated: CSSSLGTGALDTEAFF.

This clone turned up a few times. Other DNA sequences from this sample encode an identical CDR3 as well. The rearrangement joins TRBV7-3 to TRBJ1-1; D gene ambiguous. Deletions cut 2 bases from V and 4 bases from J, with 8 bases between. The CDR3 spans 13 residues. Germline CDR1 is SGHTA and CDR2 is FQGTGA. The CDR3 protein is CASSLAGFTEAFF. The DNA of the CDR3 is TGTGCCAGCAGCTTAGCGGGGTTCACTGAAGCTTTCTTT.

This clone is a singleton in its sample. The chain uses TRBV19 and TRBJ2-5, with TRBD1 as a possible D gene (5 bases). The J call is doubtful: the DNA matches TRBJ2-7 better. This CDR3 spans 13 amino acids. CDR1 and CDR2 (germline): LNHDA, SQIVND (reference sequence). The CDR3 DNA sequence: TGTGCCAGTAGTCCCAGGGTGGGCTACGAGCAGTACTTC. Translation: CASSPRVGYEQYF.

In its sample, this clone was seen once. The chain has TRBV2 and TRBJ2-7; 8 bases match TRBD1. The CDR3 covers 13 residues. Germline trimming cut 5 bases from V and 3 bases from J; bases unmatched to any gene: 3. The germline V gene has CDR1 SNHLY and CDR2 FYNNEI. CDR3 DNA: TGTGCCAGCAGTCGGGACAGGTTCTACGAGCAGTACTTC. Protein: CASSRDRFYEQYF.

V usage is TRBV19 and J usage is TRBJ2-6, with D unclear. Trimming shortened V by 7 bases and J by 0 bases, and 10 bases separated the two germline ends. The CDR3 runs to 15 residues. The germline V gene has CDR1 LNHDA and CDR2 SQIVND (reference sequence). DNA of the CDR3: TGTGCCAGTAAGACACCCAACTCTGGGGCCAACGTCCTGACTTTC. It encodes CASKTPNSGANVLTF.

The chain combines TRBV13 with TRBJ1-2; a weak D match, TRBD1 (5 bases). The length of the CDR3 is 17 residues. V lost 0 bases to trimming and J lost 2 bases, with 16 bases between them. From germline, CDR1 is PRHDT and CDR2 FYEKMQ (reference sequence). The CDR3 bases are TGTGCCAGCAGCTTAGGCCTTAGTACAGGACCCAACTATGGCTACACCTTC. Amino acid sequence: CASSLGLSTGPNYGYTF.

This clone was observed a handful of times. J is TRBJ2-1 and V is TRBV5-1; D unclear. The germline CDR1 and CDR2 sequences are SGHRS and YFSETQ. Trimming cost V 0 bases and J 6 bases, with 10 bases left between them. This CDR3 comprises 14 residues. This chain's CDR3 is CASSLVGPGNEQFF. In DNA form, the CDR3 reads TGCGCCAGCAGCTTGGTGGGCCCCGGCAATGAGCAGTTCTTC.

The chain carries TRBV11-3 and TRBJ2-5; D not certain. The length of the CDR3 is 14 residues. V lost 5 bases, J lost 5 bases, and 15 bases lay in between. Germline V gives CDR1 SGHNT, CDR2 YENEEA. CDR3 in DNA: TGTGCCAGCAGCCCTCCCTGGGCCCCCGAGACCCAGTACTTC. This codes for CASSPPWAPETQYF.

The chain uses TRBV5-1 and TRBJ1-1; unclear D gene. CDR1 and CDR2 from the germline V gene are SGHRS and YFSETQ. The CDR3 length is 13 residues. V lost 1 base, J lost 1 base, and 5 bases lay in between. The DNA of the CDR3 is TGCGCCAGCAGCTTGACGGGGAACACTGAAGCTTTCTTT. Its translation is CASSLTGNTEAFF.

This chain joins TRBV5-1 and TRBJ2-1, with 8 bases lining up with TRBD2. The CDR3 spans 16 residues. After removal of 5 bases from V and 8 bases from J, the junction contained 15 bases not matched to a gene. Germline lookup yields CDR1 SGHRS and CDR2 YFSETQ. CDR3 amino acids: CASSKRGMAVLDEQFF. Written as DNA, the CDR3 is TGCGCCAGCAGTAAGCGGGGGATGGCGGTTTTGGATGAGCAGTTCTTC.

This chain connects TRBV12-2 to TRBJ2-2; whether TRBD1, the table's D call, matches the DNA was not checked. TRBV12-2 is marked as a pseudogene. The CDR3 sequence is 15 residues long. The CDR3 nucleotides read TGTGCAAGTCGCCGTGACAGGGGGAACTCCGGGGAGCTGTTTTTT. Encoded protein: CASRRDRGNSGELFF.

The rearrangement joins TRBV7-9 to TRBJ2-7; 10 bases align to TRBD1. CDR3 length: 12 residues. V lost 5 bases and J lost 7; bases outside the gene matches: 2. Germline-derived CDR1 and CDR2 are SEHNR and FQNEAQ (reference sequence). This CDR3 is CASSDRGLEQYF. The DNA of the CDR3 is TGTGCCAGCAGCGACAGGGGGCTTGAGCAGTACTTC.

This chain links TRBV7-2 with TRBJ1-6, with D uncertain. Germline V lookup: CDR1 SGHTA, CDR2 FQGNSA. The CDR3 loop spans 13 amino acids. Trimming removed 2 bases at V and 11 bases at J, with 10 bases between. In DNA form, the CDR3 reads TGTGCCAGCAGCTTATACGGTGAACCACCCCTCCACTTT. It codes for CASSLYGEPPLHF.

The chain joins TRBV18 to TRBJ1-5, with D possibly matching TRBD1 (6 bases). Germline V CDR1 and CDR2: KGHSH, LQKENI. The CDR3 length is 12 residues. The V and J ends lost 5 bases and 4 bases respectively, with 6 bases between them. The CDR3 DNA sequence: TGTGCCAGCTCAGACAGGAATCAGCCCCAGCATTTT. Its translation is CASSDRNQPQHF.

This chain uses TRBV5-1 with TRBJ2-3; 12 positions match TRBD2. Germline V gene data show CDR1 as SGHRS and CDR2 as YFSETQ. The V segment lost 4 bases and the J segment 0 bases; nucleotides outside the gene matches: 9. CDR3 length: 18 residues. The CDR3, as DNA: TGCGCCAGCAGCGGAGGACTAGCGGGGATCACTAGCACAGATACGCAGTATTTT. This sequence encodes CASSGGLAGITSTDTQYF.

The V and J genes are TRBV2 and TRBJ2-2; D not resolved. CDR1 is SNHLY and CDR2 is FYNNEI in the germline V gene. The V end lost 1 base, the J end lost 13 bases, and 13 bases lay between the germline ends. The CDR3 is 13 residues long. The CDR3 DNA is TGTGCCAGCAGTGAAGGAGGAGCCCTGAGGCTGTTTTTT. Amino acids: CASSEGGALRLFF. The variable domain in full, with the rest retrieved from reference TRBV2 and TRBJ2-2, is EPEVTQTPSHQVTQMGQEVILRCVPISNHLYFYWYRQILGQKVEFLVSFYNNEISEKSEIFDDQFSVERPDGSNFTLKIRSTKLEDSAMYFCASSEGGALRLFFGEGSRLTVL.

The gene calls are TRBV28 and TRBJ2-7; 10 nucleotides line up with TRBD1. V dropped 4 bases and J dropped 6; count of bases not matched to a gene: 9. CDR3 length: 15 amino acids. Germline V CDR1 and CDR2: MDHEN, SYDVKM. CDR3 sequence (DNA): TGTGCCAGCAGTTACCCGGGACAGGGGAGACGCGAGCAGTACTTC. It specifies CASSYPGQGRREQYF.

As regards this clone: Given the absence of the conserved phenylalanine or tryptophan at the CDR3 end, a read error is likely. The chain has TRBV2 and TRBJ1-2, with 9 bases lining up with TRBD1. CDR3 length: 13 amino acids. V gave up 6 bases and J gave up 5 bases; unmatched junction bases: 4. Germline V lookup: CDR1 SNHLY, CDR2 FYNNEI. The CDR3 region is CASRTGGSYGYTL. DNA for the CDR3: TGTGCCAGCAGGACAGGGGGGAGTTATGGCTACACCCTC.